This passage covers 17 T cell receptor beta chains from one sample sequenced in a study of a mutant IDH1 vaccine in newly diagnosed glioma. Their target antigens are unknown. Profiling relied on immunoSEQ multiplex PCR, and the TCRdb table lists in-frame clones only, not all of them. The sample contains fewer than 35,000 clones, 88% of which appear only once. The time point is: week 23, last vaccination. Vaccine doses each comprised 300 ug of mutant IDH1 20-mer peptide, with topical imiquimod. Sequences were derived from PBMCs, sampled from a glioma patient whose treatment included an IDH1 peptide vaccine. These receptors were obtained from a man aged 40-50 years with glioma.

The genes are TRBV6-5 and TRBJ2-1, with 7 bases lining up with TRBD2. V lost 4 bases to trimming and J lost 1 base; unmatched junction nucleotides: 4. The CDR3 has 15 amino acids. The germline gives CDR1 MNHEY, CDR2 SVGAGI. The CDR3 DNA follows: TGTGCCAGCAGTTCCAGCGGGGCTTCCTACAATGAGCAGTTCTTC. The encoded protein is CASSSSGASYNEQFF.

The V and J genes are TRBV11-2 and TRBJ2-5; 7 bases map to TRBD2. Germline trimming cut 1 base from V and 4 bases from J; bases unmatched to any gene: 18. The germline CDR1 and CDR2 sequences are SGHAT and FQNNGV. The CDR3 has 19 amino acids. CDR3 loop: CASSLALLGGRRSGETQYF. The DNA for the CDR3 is TGTGCCAGCAGCTTAGCCCTCCTGGGCGGGAGAAGGTCAGGAGAGACCCAGTACTTC.

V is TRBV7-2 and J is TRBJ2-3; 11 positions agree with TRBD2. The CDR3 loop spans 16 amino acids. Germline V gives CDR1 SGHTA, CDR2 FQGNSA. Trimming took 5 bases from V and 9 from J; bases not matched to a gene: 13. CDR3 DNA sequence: TGTGCCAGCAGCCCAGGACTAGCGGGCCTGTCGCGGACGCAGTATTTT. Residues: CASSPGLAGLSRTQYF.

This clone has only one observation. CDR3 region: CASSYDRGFYEQYF. CDR3 nucleotide sequence: TGTGCCAGCAGTTACGATCGGGGGTTCTACGAGCAGTACTTC. The chain uses TRBV6-5 and TRBJ2-7; TRBD2 is a possible D gene (6 bases). The CDR3 has 14 amino acids. CDR1 MNHEY and CDR2 SVGAGI come from the germline V gene. V lost 2 bases to trimming and J lost 3 bases, with 11 bases between them.

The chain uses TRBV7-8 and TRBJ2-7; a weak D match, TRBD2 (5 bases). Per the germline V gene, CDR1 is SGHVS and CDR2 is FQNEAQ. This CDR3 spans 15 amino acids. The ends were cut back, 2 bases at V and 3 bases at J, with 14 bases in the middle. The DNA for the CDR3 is TGTGCCAGCAGCTTATCGGCGGGTGTAGGCTACGAGCAGTACTTC. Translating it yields CASSLSAGVGYEQYF.

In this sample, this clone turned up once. In DNA, the CDR3 is TGTGCCAGCAGGTGGGTGGTCGGCGGCTACACCTTC. This encodes CASRWVVGGYTF. The chain recombines TRBV5-6 with TRBJ1-2; D ambiguous. The CDR3 consists of 12 residues. Trimming stripped 5 bases from V and 8 bases from J, with 13 bases between. The germline V gene encodes CDR1 SGHDT and CDR2 YYEEEE. Based on the CDR3 plus reference TRBV5-6 and TRBJ1-2, the full variable domain is DAGVTQSPTHLIKTRGQQVTLRCSPKSGHDTVSWYQQALGQGPQFIFQYYEEEERQRGNFPDRFSGHQFPNYSSELNVNALLLGDSALYLCASRWVVGGYTFGSGTRLTVV.

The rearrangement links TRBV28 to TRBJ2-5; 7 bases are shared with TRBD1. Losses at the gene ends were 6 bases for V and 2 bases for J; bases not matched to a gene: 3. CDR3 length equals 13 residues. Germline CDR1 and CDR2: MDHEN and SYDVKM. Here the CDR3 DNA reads TGTGCCAGCAGACCCAGGGGGCAAGAGACCCAGTACTTC. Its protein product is CASRPRGQETQYF.

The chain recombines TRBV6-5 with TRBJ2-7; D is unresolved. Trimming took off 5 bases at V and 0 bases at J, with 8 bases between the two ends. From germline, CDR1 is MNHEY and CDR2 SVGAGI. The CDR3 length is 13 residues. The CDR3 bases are TGTGCCAGCAGTCCCAGGTCCTCCTACGAGCAGTACGTC. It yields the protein CASSPRSSYEQYV.

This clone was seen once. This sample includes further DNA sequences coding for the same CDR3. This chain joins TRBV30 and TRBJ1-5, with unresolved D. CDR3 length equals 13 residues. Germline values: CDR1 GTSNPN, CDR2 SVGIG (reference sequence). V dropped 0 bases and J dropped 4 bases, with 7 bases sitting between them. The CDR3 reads CAWSVSSNQPQHF. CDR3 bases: TGTGCCTGGAGTGTATCCTCTAATCAGCCCCAGCATTTT.

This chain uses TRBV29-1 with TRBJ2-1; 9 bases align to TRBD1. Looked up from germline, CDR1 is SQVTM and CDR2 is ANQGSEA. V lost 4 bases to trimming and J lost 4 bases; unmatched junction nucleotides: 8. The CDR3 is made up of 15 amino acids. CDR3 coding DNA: TGCAGCGTTGCTTCCCCGGACAGGGGATACAATGAGCAGTTCTTC. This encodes CSVASPDRGYNEQFF.

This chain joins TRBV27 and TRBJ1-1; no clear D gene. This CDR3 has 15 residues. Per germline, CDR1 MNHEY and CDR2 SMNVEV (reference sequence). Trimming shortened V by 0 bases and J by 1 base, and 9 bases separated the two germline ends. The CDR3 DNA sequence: TGTGCCAGCAGTTTATCTGAGACACCGAACACTGAAGCTTTCTTT. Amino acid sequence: CASSLSETPNTEAFF.

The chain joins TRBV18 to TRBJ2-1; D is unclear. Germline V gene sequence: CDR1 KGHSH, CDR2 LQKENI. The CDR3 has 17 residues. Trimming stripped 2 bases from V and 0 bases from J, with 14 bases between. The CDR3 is CASSPTPPRSSYNEQFF. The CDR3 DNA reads TGTGCCAGCTCACCAACCCCCCCCCGGAGCTCCTACAATGAGCAGTTCTTC.

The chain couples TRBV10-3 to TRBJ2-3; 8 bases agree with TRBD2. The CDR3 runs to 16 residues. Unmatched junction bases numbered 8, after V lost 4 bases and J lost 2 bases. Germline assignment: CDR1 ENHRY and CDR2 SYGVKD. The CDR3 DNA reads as TGTGCCATCAGTGGCTTGACCGGGGGGGTCACAGATACGCAGTATTTT. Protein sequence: CAISGLTGGVTDTQYF.

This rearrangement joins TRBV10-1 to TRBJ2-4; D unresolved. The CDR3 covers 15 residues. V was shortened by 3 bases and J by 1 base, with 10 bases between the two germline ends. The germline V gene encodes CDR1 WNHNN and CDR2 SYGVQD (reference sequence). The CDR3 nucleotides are TGCGCCAGCAGTGAATTGGTGAGGGCCAAAAACATTCAGTACTTC. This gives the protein CASSELVRAKNIQYF.

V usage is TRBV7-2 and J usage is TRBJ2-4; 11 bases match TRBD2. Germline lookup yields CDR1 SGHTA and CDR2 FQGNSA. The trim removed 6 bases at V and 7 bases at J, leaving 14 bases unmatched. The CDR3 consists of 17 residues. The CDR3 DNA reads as TGTGCCAGCAGTTATACTAGCGGGAGTATCTACGGGAACATTCAGTACTTC. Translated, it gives CASSYTSGSIYGNIQYF.

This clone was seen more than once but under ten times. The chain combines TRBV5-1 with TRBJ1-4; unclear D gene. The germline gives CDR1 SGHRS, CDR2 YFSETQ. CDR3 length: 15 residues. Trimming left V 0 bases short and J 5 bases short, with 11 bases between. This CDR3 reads CASSLALGENEKLFF. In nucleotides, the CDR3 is TGCGCCAGCAGCTTGGCGTTAGGAGAAAATGAAAAACTGTTTTTT.

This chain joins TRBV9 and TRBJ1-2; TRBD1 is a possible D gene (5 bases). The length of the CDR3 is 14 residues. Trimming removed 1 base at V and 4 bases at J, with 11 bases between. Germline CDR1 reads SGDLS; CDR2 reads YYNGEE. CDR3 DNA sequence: TGTGCCAGCAGCGTACGGGGCACCGGCTATGGCTACACCTTC. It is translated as CASSVRGTGYGYTF.